This T cell receptor (beta chain) was sequenced for a study of blood T cell repertoires in COVID-19. Study information: T cells, B-cell-depleted T cells, or PBMCs supplied cDNA or gDNA.

Seattle cases were enrolled at active infection and followed longitudinally. In the source study's methods: Reference gene primers were amplified, and this amplification served to estimate nucleated cell counts. Repertoires were generated with immunoSEQ multiplex PCR, while TCRdb's copy carries only in-frame clones and drops some. From that table come the V and J calls and clone size; the DNA was used to work out D and trimming. Altogether approximately 300,000 clones are present, roughly 86% being singletons, with the ten largest covering around 11%. Germline loops: CDR1 SGHDT, CDR2 YYEEEE. The J segment lost 5 bases and the V segment lost 3 bases, leaving 8 bases of the junction unmatched. This CDR3 is built from 15 residues.

The sample consisted of peripheral blood. The chain employs TRBV5-6 and TRBJ2-3; 8 bases agree with TRBD2. This receptor was obtained from a woman aged 25 to 39 with COVID-19, enrolled during active disease. The CDR3 bases are TGTGCCAGCAGCTACTTTAGCGGGATCCGAGATACGCAGTATTTT. This encodes CASSYFSGIRDTQYF.